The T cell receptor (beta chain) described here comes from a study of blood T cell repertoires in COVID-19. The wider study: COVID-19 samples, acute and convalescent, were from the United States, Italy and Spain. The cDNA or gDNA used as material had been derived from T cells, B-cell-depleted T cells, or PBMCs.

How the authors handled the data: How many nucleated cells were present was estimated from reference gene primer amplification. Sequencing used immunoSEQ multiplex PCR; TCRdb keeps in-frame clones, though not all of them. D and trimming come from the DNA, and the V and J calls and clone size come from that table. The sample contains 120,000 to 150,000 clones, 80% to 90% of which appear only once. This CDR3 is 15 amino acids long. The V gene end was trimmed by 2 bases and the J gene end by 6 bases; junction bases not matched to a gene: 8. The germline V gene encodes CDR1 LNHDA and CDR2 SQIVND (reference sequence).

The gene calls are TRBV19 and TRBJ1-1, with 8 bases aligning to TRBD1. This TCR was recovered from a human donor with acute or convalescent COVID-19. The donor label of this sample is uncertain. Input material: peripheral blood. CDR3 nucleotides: TGTGCCAGTAGTATACTGTCAGGACAGGGAGCTGAAGCTTTCTTT. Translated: CASSILSGQGAEAFF.